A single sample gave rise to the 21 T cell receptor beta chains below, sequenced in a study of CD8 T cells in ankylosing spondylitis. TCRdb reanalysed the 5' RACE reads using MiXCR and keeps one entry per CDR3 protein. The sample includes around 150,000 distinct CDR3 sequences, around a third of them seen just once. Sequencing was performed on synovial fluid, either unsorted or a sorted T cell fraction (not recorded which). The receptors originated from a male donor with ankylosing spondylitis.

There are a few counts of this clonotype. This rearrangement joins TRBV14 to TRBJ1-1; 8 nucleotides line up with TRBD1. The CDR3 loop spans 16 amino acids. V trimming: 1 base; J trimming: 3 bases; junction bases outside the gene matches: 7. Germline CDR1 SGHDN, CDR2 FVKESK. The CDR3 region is CASSQGGQGLYTEAFF. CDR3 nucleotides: TGTGCCAGCAGCCAAGGCGGACAGGGTTTGTACACTGAAGCTTTCTTT. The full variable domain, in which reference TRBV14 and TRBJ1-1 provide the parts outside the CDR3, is EAGVTQFPSHSVIEKGQTVTLRCDPISGHDNLYWYRRVMGKEIKFLLHFVKESKQDESGMPNNRFLAERTGGTYSTLKVQPAELEDSGVYFCASSQGGQGLYTEAFFGQGTRLTVV.

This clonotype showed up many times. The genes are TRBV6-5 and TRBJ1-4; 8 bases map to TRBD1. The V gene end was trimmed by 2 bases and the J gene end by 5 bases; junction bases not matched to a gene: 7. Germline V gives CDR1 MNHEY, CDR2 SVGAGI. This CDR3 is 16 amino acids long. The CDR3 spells CASSYRAGGNNEKLFF. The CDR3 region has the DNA TGTGCCAGCAGTTACAGGGCAGGGGGCAACAATGAAAAACTGTTTTTT.

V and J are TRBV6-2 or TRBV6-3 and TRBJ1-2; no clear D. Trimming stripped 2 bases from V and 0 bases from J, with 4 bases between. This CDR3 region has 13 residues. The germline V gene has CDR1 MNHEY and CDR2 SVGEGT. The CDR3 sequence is CASSYPANYGYTF. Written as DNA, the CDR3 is TGTGCCAGCAGTTACCCAGCTAACTATGGCTACACCTTC.

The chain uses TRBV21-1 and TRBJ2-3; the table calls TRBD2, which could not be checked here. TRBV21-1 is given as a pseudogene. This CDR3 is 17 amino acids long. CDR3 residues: CASSRGVLAGSTDTQYF. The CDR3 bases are TGTGCCAGCAGCAGGGGGGTACTAGCGGGTAGCACAGATACGCAGTATTTT.

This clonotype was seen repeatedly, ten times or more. The CDR3 sequence is CASSLKSTNTEAFF. DNA of the CDR3: TGCGCCAGCAGCTTAAAAAGCACGAACACTGAAGCTTTCTTT. The rearrangement uses TRBV5-1 and TRBJ1-1; D not resolved. Germline-derived CDR1 and CDR2 are SGHRS and YFSETQ. CDR3 size: 14 residues. V dropped 2 bases and J dropped 1 base, with 9 bases sitting between them.

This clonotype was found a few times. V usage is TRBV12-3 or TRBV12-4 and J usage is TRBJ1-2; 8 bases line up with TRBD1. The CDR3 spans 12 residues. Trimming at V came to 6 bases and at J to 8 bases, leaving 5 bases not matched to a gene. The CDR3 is CASSGQGTGYTF. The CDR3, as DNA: TGTGCCAGCAGCGGACAGGGAACAGGCTACACCTTC.

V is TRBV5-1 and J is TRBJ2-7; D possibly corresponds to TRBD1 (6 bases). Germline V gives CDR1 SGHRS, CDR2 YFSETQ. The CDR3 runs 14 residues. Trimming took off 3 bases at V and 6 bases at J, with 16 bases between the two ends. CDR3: CASSYSKDSIEQYF. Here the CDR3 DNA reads TGCGCCAGCAGCTACTCTAAGGACAGTATCGAGCAGTACTTC.

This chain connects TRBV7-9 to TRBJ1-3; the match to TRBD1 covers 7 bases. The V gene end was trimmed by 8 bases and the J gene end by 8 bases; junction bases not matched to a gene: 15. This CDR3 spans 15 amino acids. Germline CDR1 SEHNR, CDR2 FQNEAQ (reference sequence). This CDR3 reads CASGIGNRGGDTIYF. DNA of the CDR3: TGTGCCAGCGGCATCGGAAACAGGGGTGGCGACACCATATATTTT.

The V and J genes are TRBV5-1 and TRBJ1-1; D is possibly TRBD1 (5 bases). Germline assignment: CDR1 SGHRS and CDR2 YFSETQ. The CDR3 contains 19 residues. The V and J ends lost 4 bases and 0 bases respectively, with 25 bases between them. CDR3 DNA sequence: TGCGCCAGCAGCCCCTATCGGGGGGAAACAGACAGCATGAACACTGAAGCTTTCTTT. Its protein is CASSPYRGETDSMNTEAFF.

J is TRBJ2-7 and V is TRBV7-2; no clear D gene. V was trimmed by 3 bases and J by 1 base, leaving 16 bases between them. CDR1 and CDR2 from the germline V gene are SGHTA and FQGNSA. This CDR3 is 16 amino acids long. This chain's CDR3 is CASSFSPDGGSYEQYF. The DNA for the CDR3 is TGTGCCAGCAGCTTTTCCCCTGACGGCGGATCCTACGAGCAGTACTTC. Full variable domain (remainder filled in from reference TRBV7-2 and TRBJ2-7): GAGVSQSPSNKVTEKGKDVELRCDPISGHTALYWYRQSLGQGLEFLIYFQGNSAPDKSGLPSDRFSAERTGGSVSTLTIQRTQQEDSAVYLCASSFSPDGGSYEQYFGPGTRLTVT.

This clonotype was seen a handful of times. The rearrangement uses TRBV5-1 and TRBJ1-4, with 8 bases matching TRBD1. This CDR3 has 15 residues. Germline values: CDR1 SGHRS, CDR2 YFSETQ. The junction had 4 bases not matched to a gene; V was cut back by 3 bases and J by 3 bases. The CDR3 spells CASSSTGGSNEKLFF. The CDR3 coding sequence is TGCGCCAGCAGCTCCACAGGGGGATCTAATGAAAAACTGTTTTTT. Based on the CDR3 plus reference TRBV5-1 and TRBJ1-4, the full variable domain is KAGVTQTPRYLIKTRGQQVTLSCSPISGHRSVSWYQQTPGQGLQFLFEYFSETQRNKGNFPGRFSGRQFSNSRSEMNVSTLELGDSALYLCASSSTGGSNEKLFFGSGTQLSVL.

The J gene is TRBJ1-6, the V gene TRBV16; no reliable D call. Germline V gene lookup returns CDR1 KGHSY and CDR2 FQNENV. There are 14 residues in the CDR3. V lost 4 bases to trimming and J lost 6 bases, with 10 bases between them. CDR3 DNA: TGTGCCAGCAGCCTCCGGACGGTTAATTCACCCCTCCACTTT. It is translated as CASSLRTVNSPLHF.

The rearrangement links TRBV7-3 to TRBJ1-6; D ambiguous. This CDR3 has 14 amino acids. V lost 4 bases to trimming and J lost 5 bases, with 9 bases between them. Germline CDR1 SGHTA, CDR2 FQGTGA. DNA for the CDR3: TGTGCCAGCAGCTCGACGGGAAATAATTCACCCCTCCACTTT. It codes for CASSSTGNNSPLHF.

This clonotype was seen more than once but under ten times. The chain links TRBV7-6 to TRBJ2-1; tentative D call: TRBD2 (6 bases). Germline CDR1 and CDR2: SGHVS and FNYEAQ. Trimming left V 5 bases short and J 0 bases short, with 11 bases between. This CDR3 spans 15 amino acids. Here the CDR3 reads CASSPLGGSYNEQFF. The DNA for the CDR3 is TGTGCCAGCAGCCCCCTGGGGGGCTCCTACAATGAGCAGTTCTTC.

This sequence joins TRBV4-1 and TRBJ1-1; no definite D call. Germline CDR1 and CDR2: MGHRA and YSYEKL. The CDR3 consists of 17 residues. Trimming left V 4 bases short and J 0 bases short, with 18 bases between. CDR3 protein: CASSPAGLTWLNTEAFF. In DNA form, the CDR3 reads TGCGCCAGCAGCCCAGCCGGGTTGACATGGTTGAACACTGAAGCTTTCTTT.

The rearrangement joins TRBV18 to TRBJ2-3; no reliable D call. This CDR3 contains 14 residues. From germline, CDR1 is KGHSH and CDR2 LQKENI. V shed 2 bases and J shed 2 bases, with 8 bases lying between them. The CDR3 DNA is TGTGCCAGCTCACCAGCTAGGACCACAGATACGCAGTATTTT. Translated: CASSPARTTDTQYF.

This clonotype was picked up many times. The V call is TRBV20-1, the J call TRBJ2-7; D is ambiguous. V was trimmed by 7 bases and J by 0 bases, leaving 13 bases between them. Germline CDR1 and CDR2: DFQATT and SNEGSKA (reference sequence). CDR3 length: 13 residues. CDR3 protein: CSVYKLTSYEQYF. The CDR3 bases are TGCAGTGTATACAAGCTCACCTCCTACGAGCAGTACTTC.

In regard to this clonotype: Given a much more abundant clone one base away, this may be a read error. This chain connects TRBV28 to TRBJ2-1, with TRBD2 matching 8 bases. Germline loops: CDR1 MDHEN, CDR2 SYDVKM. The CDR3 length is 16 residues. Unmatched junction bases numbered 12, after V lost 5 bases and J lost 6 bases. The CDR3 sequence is CASSPPLAGLCNEQFF. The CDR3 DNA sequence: TGTGCCAGCAGTCCCCCCCTAGCGGGCCTCTGCAATGAGCAGTTCTTC.

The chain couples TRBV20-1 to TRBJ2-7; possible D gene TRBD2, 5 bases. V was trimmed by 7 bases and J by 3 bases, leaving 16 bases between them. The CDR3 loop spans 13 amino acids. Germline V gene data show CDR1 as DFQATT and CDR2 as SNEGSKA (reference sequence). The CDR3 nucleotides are TGCAGTGGGCTCCGGGGAGCGAACTACGAGCAGTACTTC. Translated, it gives CSGLRGANYEQYF.

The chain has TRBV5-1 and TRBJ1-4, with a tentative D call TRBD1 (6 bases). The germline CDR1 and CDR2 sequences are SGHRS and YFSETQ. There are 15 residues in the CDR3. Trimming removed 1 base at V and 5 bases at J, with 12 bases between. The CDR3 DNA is TGCGCCAGCAGCTTGTCCGGGACACAGAATGAAAAACTGTTTTTT. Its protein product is CASSLSGTQNEKLFF.

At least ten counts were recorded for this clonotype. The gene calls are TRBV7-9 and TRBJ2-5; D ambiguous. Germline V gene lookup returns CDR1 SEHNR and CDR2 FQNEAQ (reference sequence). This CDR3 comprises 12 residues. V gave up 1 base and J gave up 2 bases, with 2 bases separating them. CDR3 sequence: CASSLVQETQYF. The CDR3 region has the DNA TGTGCCAGCAGCTTAGTTCAAGAGACCCAGTACTTC.